The T cell receptor (beta chain) described here comes from a study of CD8+ T cells in alopecia areata. The CDR3 has 12 amino acids. Between the trimmed V and J ends, which lost 2 bases and 2 bases, there was a span of 3 bases. Germline lookup yields CDR1 SEHNR and CDR2 FQNEAQ (reference sequence). RNA extraction was followed by reverse transcription into cDNA, which acted as the sequencing template. Generated by immunoSEQ multiplex PCR, the TCRdb table keeps only in-frame clones and is missing some. This sample carries 150,000 to 200,000 clones, about three fifths of them seen once, and the ten largest clones take around 12%. As to treatment: oral pan-JAK inhibitor, 5-10 mg twice daily.

The chain has TRBV7-9 and TRBJ2-5; D gene unclear. The sequence was collected from a human donor with alopecia areata. Source: CD8+ T cells sorted from blood, taken at week 24, from a patient treated with tofacitinib. CDR3 sequence reads: CASSLPQETQYF. CDR3 sequence (DNA): TGTGCCAGCAGCTTACCTCAAGAGACCCAGTACTTC.